This note documents a single T cell receptor (beta chain) sequence. What it binds is unknown. This specimen belongs to a study of post-analysis software for immune sequencing data. J lost 7 bases, V lost 8 bases, and 6 bases had no gene match. The CDR3 is 13 amino acids. Per germline, CDR1 SNHLY and CDR2 FYNNEI. Findings of the study overall: Controls showed lower frequencies than patients for five or six TRBV segments, and TRBV5-6, TRBV5-1 and TRBV20-1 were among these.

Researchers reported that TCR beta cDNA libraries carried unique molecular identifiers. TCRdb re-analysed the PCR reads in MiXCR, keeping a single row per CDR3 protein. The top ten clones hold under 7% of a sample with fewer than 550,000 distinct CDR3 sequences, around a third of them seen once. Material: blood. The clonotype was recovered from a girl younger than 18 with multiple sclerosis. The chain employs TRBV2 and TRBJ2-1, with 9 bases identical to TRBD2. This chain's CDR3 is CASGGTSKNEQFF. The CDR3 nucleotides are TGTGCCAGCGGGGGGACTAGCAAGAATGAGCAGTTCTTC.